A single sample is the source of the 23 T cell receptor beta chains below, sequenced in a study of blood T cell repertoires in COVID-19 (TCRdb year 2020). Libraries were built with the immunoSEQ multiplex PCR assay. TCRdb carries this immuneACCESS record with in-frame sequences only. Its versions omit some clonotypes, under half of them owing to an unresolved V gene in the studies checked, with the rest unexplained. The sample table shows some 270,000 clones, and roughly 84% are seen once. 3.4% of the sample is taken by the ten largest. The sequenced sample consisted of PBMCs or T cells enriched from blood (not recorded which). The receptor source for this set is a middle-aged man who had recovered from COVID-19.

This chain uses TRBV11-2 with TRBJ2-7; D is unresolved. Germline CDR1 is SGHAT and CDR2 is FQNNGV. V was trimmed by 0 bases and J by 5 bases, leaving 8 bases between them. This CDR3 has 13 amino acids. CDR3 bases: TGTGCCAGCAGCTTAGATCTAAGAAACGAGCAGTACTTC. As protein: CASSLDLRNEQYF.

The V call is TRBV6-5, the J call TRBJ2-7; D might be TRBD2 (6 bases). The CDR3 is made up of 11 amino acids. Germline V lookup: CDR1 MNHEY, CDR2 SVGAGI. The V and J ends lost 2 bases and 12 bases respectively, with 11 bases between them. The CDR3 spells CASSYGGLSYF. CDR3 sequence (DNA): TGTGCCAGCAGTTACGGAGGGCTATCGTACTTC.

The chain carries TRBV5-8 and TRBJ2-1; no reliable D call. This CDR3 has 13 amino acids. Germline-derived CDR1 and CDR2 are SGHTS and YDEGEE. V gave up 2 bases and J gave up 4 bases, with 7 bases separating them. Here the CDR3 reads CASSLHKYNEQFF. As DNA, the CDR3 is TGTGCCAGCAGCTTACACAAGTACAATGAGCAGTTCTTC.

This clone was detected a few times. V is TRBV5-4 and J is TRBJ2-7; 9 bases match TRBD1. Germline V gene sequence: CDR1 SGHNT, CDR2 YYREEE (reference sequence). CDR3 size: 15 residues. The V and J ends lost 2 bases and 2 bases, in that order; junction bases with no gene match: 5. CDR3 coding DNA: TGTGCCAGCAGCTTAGGACAGGGGCCCACCTACGAGCAGTACTTC. It yields the protein CASSLGQGPTYEQYF.

V gene TRBV28 combines with J gene TRBJ1-3; possible D gene TRBD1, 5 bases. V shed 4 bases and J shed 0 bases, with 13 bases lying between them. The germline CDR1 and CDR2 sequences are MDHEN and SYDVKM. The CDR3 contains 16 residues. The CDR3 nucleotides read TGTGCCAGCAGTTCTGGAGGGGCCTACTCTGGAAACACCATATATTTT. Protein: CASSSGGAYSGNTIYF.

The chain has TRBV30 and TRBJ1-2; D is undetermined. V was pared by 2 bases and J by 8 bases, with 9 bases between. The CDR3 has 11 residues. Germline CDR1 reads GTSNPN; CDR2 reads SVGIG (reference sequence). CDR3 residues: CAWSSGLGYTF. CDR3 in DNA: TGTGCCTGGAGTTCGGGGTTGGGCTACACCTTC.

Points on this clone: At one end, the junction sequence differs from germline, possibly due to a read error. The chain recombines TRBV7-7 with TRBJ1-6, with TRBD1 matching 9 bases. The germline V gene encodes CDR1 SSHAT and CDR2 FNYEAQ (reference sequence). This CDR3 region has 16 residues. CDR3 sequence (DNA): TGTGCTAGCAGCTCCCATGTGGGACAGGGAACTTCACCCCTCCACTTT. Its protein product is CASSSHVGQGTSPLHF.

This clone came up once. The chain employs TRBV6-5 and TRBJ1-5; D may be TRBD1 (6 bases). Germline loops: CDR1 MNHEY, CDR2 SVGAGI. With 11 bases removed from V and 4 bases from J, the gap between germline ends came to 21 bases. CDR3 length: 15 amino acids. In nucleotides, the CDR3 is TGTGCCGTGTTTGGGGGCCGGGGGGAAAATCAGCCCCAGCATTTT. Translating gives CAVFGGRGENQPQHF.

This chain links TRBV27 with TRBJ1-5; 8 bases align to TRBD1. Germline V gives CDR1 MNHEY, CDR2 SMNVEV (reference sequence). The V gene end was trimmed by 2 bases and the J gene end by 9 bases; junction bases not matched to a gene: 3. CDR3 size: 13 residues. CDR3: CASSLRQGPPQHF. CDR3 DNA: TGTGCCAGCAGTTTAAGACAGGGGCCGCCCCAGCATTTT.

V usage is TRBV19 and J usage is TRBJ1-6, with TRBD1 as a possible D gene (6 bases). Germline V gene data show CDR1 as LNHDA and CDR2 as SQIVND (reference sequence). V was trimmed by 6 bases and J by 12 bases, leaving 18 bases between them. This CDR3 contains 14 residues. The CDR3 reads CASRKEGGVVPLHF. CDR3 coding DNA: TGTGCCAGTAGAAAGGAAGGGGGGGTTGTACCCCTCCACTTT.

The chain recombines TRBV21-1 with TRBJ2-7; the listed D gene, TRBD2, was not tested against the DNA. TRBV21-1 is a pseudogene segment. The CDR3 totals 16 residues. The CDR3 is CASSSSSPSGEYEQYF. The CDR3 DNA follows: TGTGCCAGCAGCTCTTCTTCGCCTAGCGGTGAGTACGAGCAGTACTTC.

The CDR3 sequence is CASRPTGGAYNEQFF. DNA of the CDR3: TGTGCCAGCAGACCAACAGGGGGCGCCTACAATGAGCAGTTCTTC. The V gene is TRBV6-5, the J gene TRBJ2-1, with 9 bases identical to TRBD1. CDR3 length: 15 residues. Trimming at V came to 6 bases and at J to 2 bases, leaving 5 bases not matched to a gene. Germline CDR1 MNHEY, CDR2 SVGAGI.

This clone was counted a few times. V usage is TRBV5-5 and J usage is TRBJ2-5; D call uncertain. V was cut by 0 bases and J by 5 bases, with 11 bases left in between. The CDR3 sequence is 14 residues long. Germline V lookup: CDR1 SGHKS, CDR2 YYEKEE (reference sequence). This chain's CDR3 is CASSLVPGRETQYF. The CDR3 DNA sequence: TGTGCCAGCAGCTTGGTTCCAGGAAGGGAGACCCAGTACTTC.

Points on this clone: The germline gene is not matched at one end of the junction; a read error may be the cause. The chain joins TRBV12-3 or TRBV12-4 to TRBJ2-1; 11 nucleotides agree with TRBD2. The CDR3 runs to 12 residues. CDR3 protein: CASSITSGGSLF. The CDR3 DNA is TGTGCCAGCAGTATTACTAGCGGGGGCTCTCTCTTC.

The chain links TRBV12-5 to TRBJ2-3, with TRBD2 identical over 9 bases. CDR1 LGHNT and CDR2 FRNRAP come from the germline V gene. This CDR3 is built from 16 residues. V lost 2 bases and J lost 0; bases outside the gene matches: 3. Here the CDR3 reads CASGLRLAGSTDTQYF. In nucleotides, the CDR3 is TGTGCTAGTGGTTTGCGGCTAGCGGGGAGCACAGATACGCAGTATTTT.

This chain's CDR3 is CATSPGTSGQETQYF. CDR3 DNA sequence: TGTGCCACCAGTCCCGGGACTAGCGGCCAAGAGACCCAGTACTTC. The genes are TRBV15 and TRBJ2-5; 11 nucleotides align to TRBD2. Germline CDR1 and CDR2: LNHNV and YYDKDF (reference sequence). The V gene end was trimmed by 6 bases and the J gene end by 1 base; junction bases not matched to a gene: 4. This CDR3 is 15 amino acids long.

A word on this clone: The germline gene is not matched at one end of the junction; a read error may be the cause. The chain has TRBV6-5 and TRBJ1-6; TRBD1 is a possible D gene (6 bases). CDR3 length: 14 amino acids. The germline CDR1 and CDR2 sequences are MNHEY and SVGAGI. The CDR3 DNA follows: TGTGCCACCAGTAGGACAGCCGAAAATTCACCCCTCCACTTT. Protein sequence: CATSRTAENSPLHF.

The chain links TRBV3-1 (or the pseudogene TRBV3-2) to TRBJ2-7; maybe TRBD2 (5 bases). Per germline, CDR1 LGHDT and CDR2 YNNKEL (reference sequence). Trimming cost V 5 bases and J 3 bases, with 11 bases left between them. This CDR3 contains 13 residues. CDR3 residues: CASSYRGFYEQYF. CDR3 nucleotide sequence: TGTGCCAGCAGCTACCGGGGTTTCTACGAGCAGTACTTC.

The V and J genes are TRBV28 and TRBJ2-2; possible D gene TRBD2, 7 bases. The CDR3 has 14 amino acids. The V gene's germline CDR1 is MDHEN and CDR2 SYDVKM. The ends were cut back, 2 bases at V and 7 bases at J, with 11 bases in the middle. This CDR3 is CASSLRGGSGELFF. The CDR3 nucleotides read TGTGCCAGCAGTTTAAGGGGGGGCAGCGGGGAGCTGTTTTTT.

CDR3 region: CASSFSGSSDTQYF. CDR3 sequence (DNA): TGTGCCAGCAGCTTTAGCGGGAGCTCAGATACGCAGTATTTT. The chain employs TRBV7-3 and TRBJ2-3, with 9 bases fitting TRBD2. The V and J ends lost 3 bases and 4 bases, in that order; junction bases with no gene match: 2. The CDR3 runs 14 residues. Looked up from germline, CDR1 is SGHTA and CDR2 is FQGTGA.

The chain recombines TRBV10-3 with TRBJ2-1; 9 bases align to TRBD2. The CDR3 has 14 amino acids. The germline gives CDR1 ENHRY, CDR2 SYGVKD. The J segment lost 8 bases and the V segment lost 6 bases, leaving 8 bases of the junction unmatched. The CDR3 bases are TGTGCCATCAGGACCCCAGCGGGAGGCGATGAGCAGTTCTTC. It codes for CAIRTPAGGDEQFF.

The rearrangement joins TRBV6-5 to TRBJ2-7; D is perhaps TRBD1 (6 bases). Germline-derived CDR1 and CDR2 are MNHEY and SVGAGI. This CDR3 is built from 14 residues. The V gene lost 5 bases and the J gene lost 7 bases, with 18 bases spanning the gap. The CDR3 DNA reads as TGTGCCAGCAGTCAACGAACAGGGATAGGTGAGCAGTACTTC. Amino acids: CASSQRTGIGEQYF.

This clone showed up just a few times. This chain connects TRBV10-2 to TRBJ1-4; D may be TRBD1 (5 bases). The V end was cut by 8 bases, the J end by 8 bases, with 24 bases between. The CDR3 contains 16 residues. Germline V gene sequence: CDR1 WSHSY, CDR2 SAAADI. The CDR3 here is CASGEGSRPGPEKLFF. Here the CDR3 DNA reads TGCGCCAGCGGGGAGGGGTCGAGGCCCGGCCCCGAAAAACTGTTTTTT.